Listed below are T cell receptor beta chains from one sample, sequenced in a study of T cell responses to AZD1222 COVID-19 vaccine. Measured with immunoSEQ multiplex PCR; TCRdb has only the in-frame clones, and not every one. Seen here are 200,000 to 250,000 clones, more than 85% observed once, and the top ten hold roughly 0.99%. This sample comprised peripheral blood, obtained on day 0 of MenACWY control vaccination. All receptors derive from an adult in good health. CDR3s include the opening cysteine and the closing phenylalanine or tryptophan. The order of the fields is CDR3 DNA, CDR3 protein, V gene, clone size, J gene, D gene, CDR3 length. A D gene is named only where the DNA matches it firmly. The size field is filled for only some rows; it gives once, few, many or a size class.

CDR3 DNA: TGCGCCAGCAGTCCATCATGGGACAGGGGGCCAGATACGCAGTATTTT
CDR3 protein: CASSPSWDRGPDTQYF
V gene: TRBV23-1
clone size: .
J gene: TRBJ2-3
D gene: TRBD1
CDR3 length: 16

CDR3 DNA: TGTGCCAGCAGCTTAGACCGACTAGCGGGGTCCGATACGCAGTATTTT
CDR3 protein: CASSLDRLAGSDTQYF
V gene: TRBV7-9
clone size: .
J gene: TRBJ2-3
D gene: TRBD2
CDR3 length: 16

CDR3 DNA: TGCAGTGCCAAATTGTTTCCTGAAGCTTTCTTT
CDR3 protein: CSAKLFPEAFF
V gene: TRBV20-1
clone size: .
J gene: TRBJ1-1
D gene: .
CDR3 length: 11

CDR3 DNA: TGTGCCAGCAGCCCCGGGGGGCCAGGGAGGAACACTGAAGCTTTCTTT
CDR3 protein: CASSPGGPGRNTEAFF
V gene: TRBV7-2
clone size: .
J gene: TRBJ1-1
D gene: .
CDR3 length: 16

CDR3 DNA: TGTGCCAGCAGCCTGGGACAGGGGGCGTCCAACTATGGCTACACCTTC
CDR3 protein: CASSLGQGASNYGYTF
V gene: TRBV7-9
clone size: .
J gene: TRBJ1-2
D gene: TRBD1
CDR3 length: 16

CDR3 DNA: TGTGCCAGCAGCCGTGGCTTGCAAGAGACCCAGTACTTC
CDR3 protein: CASSRGLQETQYF
V gene: TRBV3-1/TRBV3-2
clone size: .
J gene: TRBJ2-5
D gene: .
CDR3 length: 13

CDR3 DNA: TGTGCCAGCAGCGCGGATCCGGGTTCACCCCTCCACTTT
CDR3 protein: CASSADPGSPLHF
V gene: TRBV6-5
clone size: once
J gene: TRBJ1-6
D gene: .
CDR3 length: 13

CDR3 DNA: TGTGCCAGCAGACCGGGGCTATCGAACACTGAAGCTTTCTTT
CDR3 protein: CASRPGLSNTEAFF
V gene: TRBV27
clone size: .
J gene: TRBJ1-1
D gene: .
CDR3 length: 14

CDR3 DNA: TGTGCCAGCAGTTCCTTCACTTACAGGGGGACTGGAAACACCATATATTTT
CDR3 protein: CASSSFTYRGTGNTIYF
V gene: TRBV6-2/TRBV6-3
clone size: .
J gene: TRBJ1-3
D gene: TRBD1
CDR3 length: 17

CDR3 DNA: TGTGCCAGCTCCCGCGCAGGGGGCACTGAAGCTTTCTTT
CDR3 protein: CASSRAGGTEAFF
V gene: TRBV18
clone size: .
J gene: TRBJ1-1
D gene: TRBD1
CDR3 length: 13

CDR3 DNA: TGCGCCAGCAGCCAAGGGGTTGGGAATGAGCAGTTCTTC
CDR3 protein: CASSQGVGNEQFF
V gene: TRBV4-3
clone size: .
J gene: TRBJ2-1
D gene: .
CDR3 length: 13

CDR3 DNA: TGTGCCAGCTCACCAAGGGGTCTAGACTATGGCTACACCTTC
CDR3 protein: CASSPRGLDYGYTF
V gene: TRBV18
clone size: .
J gene: TRBJ1-2
D gene: .
CDR3 length: 14

CDR3 DNA: TGTGCCAGCAGCCAAGGGGTAGCGGGGCTTCAAGAGACCCAGTACTTC
CDR3 protein: CASSQGVAGLQETQYF
V gene: TRBV3-1/TRBV3-2
clone size: .
J gene: TRBJ2-5
D gene: TRBD2
CDR3 length: 16

CDR3 DNA: TGTGCCAGCACCATCCTCGGGGAAACAGCTTTCTTT
CDR3 protein: CASTILGETAFF
V gene: TRBV2
clone size: .
J gene: TRBJ1-1
D gene: .
CDR3 length: 12

CDR3 DNA: TGCGCCAGCAGCCAAGGGGTCGGCGGGAGCTCCTACGAGCAGTACTTC
CDR3 protein: CASSQGVGGSSYEQYF
V gene: TRBV4-1
clone size: .
J gene: TRBJ2-7
D gene: TRBD2
CDR3 length: 16

CDR3 DNA: TGTGCCAGCAGTCCCCCGGACGGCACCCTGGGCTATGGCTACACCTTC
CDR3 protein: CASSPPDGTLGYGYTF
V gene: TRBV28
clone size: .
J gene: TRBJ1-2
D gene: .
CDR3 length: 16

CDR3 DNA: TGTGCCAGCAGCCTACGACAGGGGATATCCTACGAGCAGTACTTC
CDR3 protein: CASSLRQGISYEQYF
V gene: TRBV5-6
clone size: .
J gene: TRBJ2-7
D gene: TRBD1
CDR3 length: 15

CDR3 DNA: TGTGCCATCAGAGGACAGGGGAATCAGCCCCAGCATTTT
CDR3 protein: CAIRGQGNQPQHF
V gene: TRBV10-3
clone size: .
J gene: TRBJ1-5
D gene: TRBD1
CDR3 length: 13

CDR3 DNA: TGTGCCTGGAGTCTATCTGGACAGTCCTCTGGAAACACCATATATTTT
CDR3 protein: CAWSLSGQSSGNTIYF
V gene: TRBV30
clone size: .
J gene: TRBJ1-3
D gene: .
CDR3 length: 16

CDR3 DNA: TGTGCCAGCAGTTTGGTGAACACTGAAGCTTTCTTT
CDR3 protein: CASSLVNTEAFF
V gene: TRBV12-3/TRBV12-4
clone size: .
J gene: TRBJ1-1
D gene: .
CDR3 length: 12

CDR3 DNA: TGTGCCAGCTCACCGGGGCGGGGGGAGCAGTACTTC
CDR3 protein: CASSPGRGEQYF
V gene: TRBV18
clone size: .
J gene: TRBJ2-7
D gene: TRBD2
CDR3 length: 12

CDR3 DNA: TGTGCCATCAGTCCCCGGAGGGAAGGGGATCATCGGGGCTACACCTTC
CDR3 protein: CAISPRREGDHRGYTF
V gene: TRBV10-3
clone size: .
J gene: TRBJ1-2
D gene: .
CDR3 length: 16

CDR3 DNA: TGTGCCAGTAAGTCCCTTATGGTTCTCAACACTGAAGCTTTCTTT
CDR3 protein: CASKSLMVLNTEAFF
V gene: TRBV19
clone size: .
J gene: TRBJ1-1
D gene: .
CDR3 length: 15

CDR3 DNA: TGTGCCAGCAGTACAGACAGGGCTGTTAATTCACCCCTCCACTTT
CDR3 protein: CASSTDRAVNSPLHF
V gene: TRBV6-5
clone size: .
J gene: TRBJ1-6
D gene: TRBD1
CDR3 length: 15

CDR3 DNA: TGTGCCACTCTAGCTCTTGGCTCCTACGAGCAGTACTTC
CDR3 protein: CATLALGSYEQYF
V gene: TRBV6-5
clone size: few
J gene: TRBJ2-7
D gene: .
CDR3 length: 13

CDR3 DNA: TGTGCCAGCAGCCAGATGGGTGACGCTTTCTTT
CDR3 protein: CASSQMGDAFF
V gene: TRBV3-1/TRBV3-2
clone size: .
J gene: TRBJ1-1
D gene: .
CDR3 length: 11

CDR3 DNA: TGTGCCAGCAGTGACAGGGTTTTGGCAACTAATGAAAAACTGTTTTTT
CDR3 protein: CASSDRVLATNEKLFF
V gene: TRBV2
clone size: once
J gene: TRBJ1-4
D gene: .
CDR3 length: 16

CDR3 DNA: TGTGCCAGCAGTTTAGACAGGGCCCGCTATGGCTACACCTTC
CDR3 protein: CASSLDRARYGYTF
V gene: TRBV27
clone size: .
J gene: TRBJ1-2
D gene: TRBD1
CDR3 length: 14

CDR3 DNA: TGTGCCAGCAGCCGCGGTACTGGAAACACCATATATTTT
CDR3 protein: CASSRGTGNTIYF
V gene: TRBV6-5
clone size: .
J gene: TRBJ1-3
D gene: .
CDR3 length: 13